The T cell receptor beta chain described here comes from a study of blood T cell repertoires in COVID-19. Whole-study context: Both acute and convalescent COVID-19 samples were obtained from the United States, Italy and Spain. From T cells, B-cell-depleted T cells, or PBMCs came the material, which was cDNA or gDNA.

Study processing details: By means of reference gene primer amplification, nucleated cell counts were estimated. Libraries were prepared by immunoSEQ multiplex PCR; TCRdb keeps only in-frame clonotypes and omits some of them. The V and J calls and the clone size are those of that table, but D and trimming were determined from the DNA. The table lists 50,000 to 75,000 clones, around 79% of them singletons. Between the trimmed V and J ends, which lost 6 bases and 5 bases, there was a span of 22 bases. Looked up from germline, CDR1 is KGHSH and CDR2 is LQKENI. The length of the CDR3 is 16 residues. The TCR originated in a man aged 60 to 75 with acute or convalescent COVID-19. This chain uses TRBV18 with TRBJ1-1; no definite D call. The material sequenced was peripheral blood. The CDR3 DNA reads as TGTGCCAGCTCCCCTACCACCAGTATGATAGCAACTGAAGCTTTCTTT. This codes for CASSPTTSMIATEAFF.